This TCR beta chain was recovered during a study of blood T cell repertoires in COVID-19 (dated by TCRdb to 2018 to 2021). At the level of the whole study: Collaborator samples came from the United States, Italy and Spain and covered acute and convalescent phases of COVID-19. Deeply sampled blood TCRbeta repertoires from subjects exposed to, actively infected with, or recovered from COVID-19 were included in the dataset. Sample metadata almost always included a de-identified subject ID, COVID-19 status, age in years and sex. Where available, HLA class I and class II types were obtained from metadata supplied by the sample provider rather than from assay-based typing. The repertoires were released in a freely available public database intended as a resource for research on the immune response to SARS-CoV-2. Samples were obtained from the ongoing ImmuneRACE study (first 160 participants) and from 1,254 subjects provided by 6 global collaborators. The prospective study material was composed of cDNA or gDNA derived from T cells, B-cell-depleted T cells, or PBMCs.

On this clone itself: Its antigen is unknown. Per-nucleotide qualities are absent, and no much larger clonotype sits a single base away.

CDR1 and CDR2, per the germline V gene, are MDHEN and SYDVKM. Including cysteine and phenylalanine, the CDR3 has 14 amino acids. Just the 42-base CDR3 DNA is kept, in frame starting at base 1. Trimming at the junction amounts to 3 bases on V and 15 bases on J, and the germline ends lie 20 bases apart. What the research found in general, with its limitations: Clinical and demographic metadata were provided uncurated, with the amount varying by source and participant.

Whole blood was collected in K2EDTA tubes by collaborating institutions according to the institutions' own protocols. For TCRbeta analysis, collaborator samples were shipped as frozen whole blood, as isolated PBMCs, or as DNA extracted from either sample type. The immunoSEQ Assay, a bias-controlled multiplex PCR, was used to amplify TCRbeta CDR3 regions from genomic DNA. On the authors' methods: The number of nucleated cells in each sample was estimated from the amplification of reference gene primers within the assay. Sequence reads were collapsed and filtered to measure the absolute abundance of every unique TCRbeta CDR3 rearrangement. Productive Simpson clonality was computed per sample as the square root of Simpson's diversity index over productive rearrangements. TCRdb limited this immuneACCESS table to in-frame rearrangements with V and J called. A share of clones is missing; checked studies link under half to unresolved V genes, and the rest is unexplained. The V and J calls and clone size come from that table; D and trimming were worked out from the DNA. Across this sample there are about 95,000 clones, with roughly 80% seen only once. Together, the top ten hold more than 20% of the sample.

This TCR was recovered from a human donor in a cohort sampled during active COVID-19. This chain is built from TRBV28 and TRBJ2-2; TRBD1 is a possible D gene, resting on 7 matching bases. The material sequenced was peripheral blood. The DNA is TGTGCCAGCAGTTTGAATCCCGAGACAGGGAGGATGTTTTTT. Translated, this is CASSLNPETGRMFF.